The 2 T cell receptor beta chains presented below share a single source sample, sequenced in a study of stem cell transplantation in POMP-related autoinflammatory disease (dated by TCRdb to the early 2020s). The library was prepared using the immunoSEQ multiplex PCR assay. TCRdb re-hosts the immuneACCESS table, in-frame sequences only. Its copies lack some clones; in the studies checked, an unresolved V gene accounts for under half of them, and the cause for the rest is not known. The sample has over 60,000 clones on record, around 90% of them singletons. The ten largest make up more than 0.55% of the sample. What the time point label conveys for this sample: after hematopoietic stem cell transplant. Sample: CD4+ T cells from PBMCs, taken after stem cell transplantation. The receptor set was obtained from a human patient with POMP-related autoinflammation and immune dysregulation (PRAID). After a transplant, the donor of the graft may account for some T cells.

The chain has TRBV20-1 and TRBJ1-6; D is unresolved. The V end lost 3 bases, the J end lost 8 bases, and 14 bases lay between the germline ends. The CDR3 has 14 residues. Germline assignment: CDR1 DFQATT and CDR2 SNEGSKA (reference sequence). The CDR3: CSASYEQSYSPLHF. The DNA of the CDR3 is TGCAGTGCTAGTTATGAACAGTCATATTCACCCCTCCACTTT.

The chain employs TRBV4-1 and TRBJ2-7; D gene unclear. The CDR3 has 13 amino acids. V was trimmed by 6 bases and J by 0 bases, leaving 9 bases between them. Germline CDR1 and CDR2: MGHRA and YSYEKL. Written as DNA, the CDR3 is TGCGCCAGCAGGAACGGATTCTCCTACGAGCAGTACTTC. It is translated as CASRNGFSYEQYF.